This T cell receptor (beta chain) was profiled in a study of T cell clones after liver transplantation. Across the whole study: Immunosuppression withdrawal was tried within 2 years after liver transplantation in this trial. General study findings and limits: Migration into the graft, not deletion, may explain lost graft donor-reactive T cells.

Sequencing was performed with immunoSEQ multiplex PCR; in TCRdb, only in-frame clones are kept and a portion is missing. The sample consists of roughly 15,000 clones, nearly 95% of them appearing once. Germline CDR1 is KGHSH and CDR2 is LQKENI. The CDR3 contains 18 residues. The ends lost 0 bases at V and 4 bases at J; junction bases unmatched: 9. Concerning this clone: Its specificity is unknown.

V usage is TRBV18 and J usage is TRBJ2-2; 9 bases fit TRBD2. The sample was CD8+ T cells from blood, taken before liver transplant. The TCR sequence derives from a human donor who received a liver transplant. CDR3 amino acids: CASSPPIAGEVGTGELFF. The DNA of the CDR3 is TGTGCCAGCTCACCACCGATAGCGGGAGAAGTAGGCACCGGGGAGCTGTTTTTT.